Shown below are 4 T cell receptor beta chains from a single sample sequenced in a study of molecular identifiers for immune sequencing clone quantification. TCRdb processed the PCR reads anew with MiXCR; each CDR3 protein has one entry. The repertoire has under 650,000 distinct CDR3 sequences, about 20% of them found once; the top ten carry 0.85%. Sequenced material: naive CD8+ T cells from blood, with Jurkat cell RNA spiked in. The subset here: FACS-sorted CD8+CD4-CCR7+CD45RA+ naive T cells. Receptor source: a human donor in good health. Some libraries in this study had Jurkat cell RNA spiked in.

This clonotype was seen ten or more times. V is TRBV18 and J is TRBJ2-7, with 9 bases fitting TRBD1. The germline V gene has CDR1 KGHSH and CDR2 LQKENI. After removal of 0 bases from V and 3 bases from J, the junction contained 9 bases not matched to a gene. The CDR3 is 17 amino acids. The CDR3 protein is CASSPPRRTGESYEQYF. The CDR3 bases are TGTGCCAGCTCACCACCAAGGCGGACAGGGGAAAGCTACGAGCAGTACTTC.

This clonotype occurred many times. This chain uses TRBV19 with TRBJ2-2, with a tentative D call TRBD1 (6 bases). Germline CDR1 is LNHDA and CDR2 is SQIVND (reference sequence). The CDR3 is 17 amino acids. V dropped 6 bases and J dropped 3 bases, with 20 bases sitting between them. DNA of the CDR3: TGTGCCAGTAGGCCAGCGGACAGTTTCGTAGACACCGGGGAGCTGTTTTTT. Encoded protein: CASRPADSFVDTGELFF.

This clonotype has ten or more counts. CDR3 protein: CASSSQTGGETQYF. In nucleotides, the CDR3 is TGTGCCAGCAGTTCCCAGACAGGGGGAGAGACCCAGTACTTC. The V gene is TRBV6-2 or TRBV6-3, the J gene TRBJ2-5, with 9 bases fitting TRBD1. CDR3 size: 14 residues. Trimming cost V 4 bases and J 4 bases; bases outside gene matches: 4. Germline CDR1 MNHEY, CDR2 SVGEGT.

This clonotype was counted ten times or more. The genes are TRBV4-3 and TRBJ2-7; 10 positions match TRBD1. The CDR3 extends over 14 amino acids. Trimming took 4 bases from V and 4 from J; bases not matched to a gene: 4. Germline CDR1 is LGHNA and CDR2 is YSLEER. CDR3 coding DNA: TGCGCCAGCAGCCCGGACAGGGGGGCTTACGAGCAGTACTTC. Translated: CASSPDRGAYEQYF.